Listed here is a single T cell receptor (beta chain). Its target is not known. Sequenced by immunoSEQ multiplex PCR; TCRdb stores in-frame clones only, minus some. This table has around 20,000 clones, 85% appearing once. This record comes from a study of T cells in localized non-small cell lung cancer. Study-wide results and limits: Higher T cell density in the blood was associated with longer overall survival, whereas higher adjacent-lung clonality associated with shorter survival. The study found T cell clonality highest in uninvolved adjacent lung, above tumor. The tumor had only one region sequenced, so heterogeneity remains possible. Of the top 100 tumor clones, median around 60 were in adjacent lung, 25 to 30 among its top 100.

The material sequenced was PBMCs, taken before any cancer treatment. The sequence derives from a woman aged 35 to 69 with stage II squamous cell lung carcinoma.

CDR3 bases: TGTGCCAGGACCCGTGGTCTTACTGCCTACGAGCAGTACTTC. Translating it yields CARTRGLTAYEQYF. V is TRBV14 and J is TRBJ2-7; D is uncertain. Deletions cut 9 bases from V and 2 bases from J, with 17 bases between. Germline V gene sequence: CDR1 SGHDN, CDR2 FVKESK. The CDR3 extends over 14 amino acids.